The clone carrying this TCR beta chain occurred once. A much more abundant neighbour one base away suggests this may be a read error. The record originates from a study of CD8 T cells in ankylosing spondylitis. TCRdb recomputed calls from the 5' RACE reads with MiXCR, one row per CDR3 protein. The profile shows 250,000 or so distinct CDR3 sequences, 8% to 11% of them singletons. Deletions cut 4 bases from V and 6 bases from J, with 15 bases between. CDR3 length: 15 amino acids. Germline assignment: CDR1 LGHDT and CDR2 YNNKEL (reference sequence). The clonotype originates from a male donor with ankylosing spondylitis or in good health (not recorded which). The chain uses TRBV3-1 and TRBJ2-2; D might be TRBD2 (6 bases). Sequences were obtained from blood, either unsorted or a sorted T cell fraction (not recorded which). DNA for the CDR3: TGTGCCAGCAGCCGGGGACTCATAGCCCCCGGGGAGCTGTTTTTT. Protein sequence: CASSRGLIAPGELFF.